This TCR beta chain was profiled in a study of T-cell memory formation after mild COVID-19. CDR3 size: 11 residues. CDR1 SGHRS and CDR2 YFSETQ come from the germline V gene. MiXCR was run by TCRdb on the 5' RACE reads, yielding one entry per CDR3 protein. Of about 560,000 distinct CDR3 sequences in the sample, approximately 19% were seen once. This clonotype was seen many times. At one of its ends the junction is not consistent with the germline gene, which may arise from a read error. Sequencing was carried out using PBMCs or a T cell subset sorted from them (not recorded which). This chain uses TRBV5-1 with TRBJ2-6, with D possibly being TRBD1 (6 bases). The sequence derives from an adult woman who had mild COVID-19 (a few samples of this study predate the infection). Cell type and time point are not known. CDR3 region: CASSLNRVLAF. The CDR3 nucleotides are TGCGCCAGCAGCTTAAACAGGGTCCTGGCTTTC. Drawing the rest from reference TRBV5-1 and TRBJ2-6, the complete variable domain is KAGVTQTPRYLIKTRGQQVTLSCSPISGHRSVSWYQQTPGQGLQFLFEYFSETQRNKGNFPGRFSGRQFSNSRSEMNVSTLELGDSALYLCASSLNRVLAFGAGSRLTVL.